One sample yielded the 7 T cell receptor beta chains listed below, sequenced in a study of cytomegalovirus exposure and HLA in healthy donors. The study ran its PCR with 60 Vbeta and 13 Jbeta primers. Assay: immunoSEQ multiplex PCR; the TCRdb copy retains only in-frame clones and omits some. The repertoire holds fewer than 250,000 clones, with over 60% as singletons. Sample: PBMCs. The receptors stem from a male donor in good health and CMV-seronegative.

V is TRBV5-6 and J is TRBJ2-2; 7 nucleotides align to TRBD1. Germline lookup yields CDR1 SGHDT and CDR2 YYEEEE. CDR3 length: 13 residues. The ends lost 5 bases at V and 6 bases at J; junction bases unmatched: 4. CDR3 bases: TGTGCCAGCAGAGGACAGGCCCCCGGGGAGCTGTTTTTT. Its protein product is CASRGQAPGELFF.

This chain connects TRBV4-3 to TRBJ2-7; 8 bases line up with TRBD2. The J segment lost 4 bases and the V segment lost 0 bases, leaving 5 bases of the junction unmatched. CDR1 is LGHNA and CDR2 is YSLEER in the germline V gene. The CDR3 length is 15 residues. Here the CDR3 DNA reads TGCGCCAGCAGCCAAGAACCAGCGGGGGAATACGAGCAGTACTTC. As protein: CASSQEPAGEYEQYF.

The sample holds one count of this clone. V and J are TRBV9 and TRBJ2-3; weak D call: TRBD2 (6 bases). Germline V gene data show CDR1 as SGDLS and CDR2 as YYNGEE. With 3 bases removed from V and 0 bases from J, the gap between germline ends came to 11 bases. The CDR3 contains 15 residues. The CDR3 loop reads CASSAGLTSTDTQYF. For the CDR3, the DNA is TGTGCCAGCAGCGCGGGACTGACTAGCACAGATACGCAGTATTTT.

This clone has a handful of counts. Within the sample, other DNA sequences also encode this same CDR3. The chain employs TRBV5-1 and TRBJ1-1; 8 bases map to TRBD1. Unmatched junction bases numbered 4, after V lost 2 bases and J lost 1 base. This CDR3 is built from 15 residues. Germline CDR1 is SGHRS and CDR2 is YFSETQ. This CDR3 is CASSFTGTGNTEAFF. The DNA for the CDR3 is TGCGCCAGCAGCTTCACCGGGACAGGGAACACTGAAGCTTTCTTT.

This sequence joins TRBV5-8 and TRBJ2-7, with 10 nucleotides matching TRBD1. This CDR3 has 14 residues. With V trimmed by 9 bases and J by 4 bases, 10 bases remained unmatched. Germline-derived CDR1 and CDR2 are SGHTS and YDEGEE. The CDR3 nucleotides read TGTGCCACCGAACGACAGGGGGCTCCTTACGAGCAGTACTTC. Residues: CATERQGAPYEQYF.

The gene calls are TRBV27 and TRBJ2-7; tentative D call: TRBD2 (5 bases). Germline V CDR1 and CDR2: MNHEY, SMNVEV (reference sequence). Trimming removed 8 bases at V and 6 bases at J, with 23 bases between. CDR3 size: 15 residues. The CDR3 here is CASSITGLGLSEQYF. CDR3 DNA: TGTGCCAGCTCCATTACGGGGTTAGGCTTGAGCGAGCAGTACTTC.

This clone was picked up one time. This chain connects TRBV7-6 to TRBJ1-2, with 7 bases matching TRBD1. The CDR3 runs to 14 residues. Germline-derived CDR1 and CDR2 are SGHVS and FNYEAQ. Germline trimming cut 5 bases from V and 8 bases from J; bases unmatched to any gene: 11. The CDR3 spells CASSPDRDPRGYTF. CDR3 DNA: TGTGCCAGCAGCCCAGACAGGGACCCTAGAGGCTACACCTTC.